What follows is one T cell receptor beta chain and its context. These data belong to a study of graft-versus-host responses after intestinal transplantation. The study, taken as a whole, reports: Marrow from the recipient contained GvH clones, some of which had appeared first in ileum or blood.

The CDR3 contains 13 residues. V shed 2 bases and J shed 4 bases, with 9 bases lying between them. Germline V gene sequence: CDR1 GTSNPN, CDR2 SVGIG (reference sequence). TCRdb's table, derived via immunoSEQ multiplex PCR, lists solely in-frame clones and lacks some. The data show 14,000 or so clones, with 30% to 35% seen just once and around 5.7% held by the top ten. There were some 200,000 CFSE-labeled responder cells plated together with some 200,000 irradiated, violet-dye-labeled stimulator cells. Post-reaction, proliferating CD3+CD4+ and CD3+CD8+ responders (CFSE-low) were sorted. The specimen was alloreactive CD4+ T cells from a mixed lymphocyte reaction culture, collected before intestinal transplant. Subset: CFSE-low proliferating T cells sorted from approximately 6-day pre-transplant mixed lymphocyte reaction (GvH or HvG direction). This receptor was taken from a human patient who received an intestinal transplant. V gene TRBV30 combines with J gene TRBJ1-5, with D uncertain. CDR3 in DNA: TGTGCCTGGAGTAAGGACGGGAATCAGCCCCAGCATTTT. This codes for CAWSKDGNQPQHF. The variable domain in full, with the rest retrieved from reference TRBV30 and TRBJ1-5, is SQTIHQWPATLVQPVGSPLSLECTVEGTSNPNLYWYRQAAGRGLQLLFYSVGIGQISSEVPQNLSASRPQDRQFILSSKKLLLSDSGFYLCAWSKDGNQPQHFGDGTRLSIL.